These T cell receptor beta chains were read from a single sample in a study of T-cell reconstitution after alpha-beta-depleted transplantation in children. One entry per CDR3 protein, called by TCRdb with MiXCR from the PCR reads. The table has hundreds of thousands of distinct CDR3 sequences, approximately 9.6% seen once; the top ten hold roughly a tenth. The input for sequencing was PBMCs from the stem cell graft donor, taken from the stem cell graft. The source of these receptors is a human donor who donated a stem cell graft to a child with SCID. The CDR3 runs from the conserved cysteine through the conserved F or W. Fields, in order: V gene, CDR3 protein.

>TRBV10-3
CAIRSPTSVNNEQFF
>TRBV18
CASSPTVDGEQYF
>TRBV9
CASSALGTATGNTIYF
>TRBV10-3
CAISLGQNEKLFF
>TRBV10-3
CAISGVGVFGDTQYF
>TRBV6-1
CASSAGTEKIYEQYF
>TRBV20-1
CSGWGELNTEAFF
>TRBV12-3/TRBV12-4
CASSFPPGGGANEQFF
>TRBV9
CASGGYNEQFF
>TRBV19
CASSISIGAPGANVLTF
>TRBV12-3/TRBV12-4
CASSRDSGNTIYF
>TRBV20-1
CSAVLGGSTDTQYF
>TRBV25-1
CASRGLGGRSSYNEQFF
>TRBV20-1
CSARDMGLAGGYGDTQYF
>TRBV9
CASSVSGLANEQFF
>TRBV2
CASSTRWEKLFF
>TRBV6-1
CASSPQETHEKLFF
>TRBV12-3/TRBV12-4
CASSDPGRGAYNEQFF
>TRBV21-1
CASSQRGREQASYEQYF
>TRBV6-5
CASSYSQGHYEQYF
>TRBV27
CASSLRLGRDNYEQYF
>TRBV10-2
CASREGQYSYTF
>TRBV25-1
CASTAMTSGGEQFF
>TRBV5-1
CASSLERGSSYNEQFF
>TRBV11-1
CASSSTGGLQETQYF
>TRBV6-1
CASSDRTTGEKLFF
>TRBV20-1
CSASSAKGDNSPLHF
>TRBV7-2
CASSVRDRGPYEQYF
>TRBV12-3/TRBV12-4
CASSLESSSGNTIYF
>TRBV10-3
CAISEGYTEAFF
>TRBV20-1
CSARADRGRYEQYF
>TRBV25-1
CASIGNRGDEQYF
>TRBV6-5
CASSTNYEQYF
>TRBV27
CASSLYQGPLTEAFF
>TRBV20-1
CSARGIGDTNQPQHF
>TRBV7-3
CASSATSGGDNEQFF
>TRBV19
CASQQGNTEAFF
>TRBV9
CASSVSLDRDSGANVLTF
>TRBV7-2
CASSPRSAGYTF
>TRBV18
CASSPGLQGEAFF
>TRBV20-1
CSARDPGRGPEKLFF
>TRBV7-9
CAHGGNYNEQFF
>TRBV20-1
CSARIRNTGELFF
>TRBV20-1
CSARTQQGTEAFF
>TRBV15
CATSRDRETGSMNTEAFF
>TRBV12-3/TRBV12-4
CASSPVAGGPDTQYF
>TRBV7-6
CASVLLGGGEQYF
>TRBV29-1
CSVPQQNTEAFF
>TRBV27
CASSTGSAEAFF
>TRBV21-1
CARRLPGQDTTGELFF
>TRBV7-9
CASSLGGSGGTGQFF
>TRBV15
CATSRDKTLSSYEQYF